This entry describes one TCR beta chain. V lost 6 bases to trimming and J lost 4 bases; unmatched junction nucleotides: 9. Germline V CDR1 and CDR2: MNHEY, SVGAGI. CDR3 length: 15 residues. In the authors' methods: Amplifying reference gene primers gave estimates of nucleated cell counts. Some clones are missing from TCRdb's copy, which holds only in-frame ones; the method was immunoSEQ multiplex PCR. V and J calls and clone size are those listed in that table; D and trimming were worked out from the DNA. The data contain some 460,000 clones, 80% to 90% of them singletons. The data stem from a study of blood T cell repertoires in COVID-19. As for the study in general: There were acute and convalescent COVID-19 samples, and they came from the United States, Italy and Spain. PBMCs, B-cell-depleted T cells, or T cells were the source of the cDNA or gDNA that made up the material.

The sequenced material came from peripheral blood. The gene calls are TRBV6-5 and TRBJ2-7, with TRBD1 matching over 10 bases. The sequence came from a woman aged 25-40 years with acute or convalescent COVID-19. DNA of the CDR3: TGTGCCAGCAGAGGGGACAGGGGAGGGAGGTACGAGCAGTACTTC. This sequence encodes CASRGDRGGRYEQYF.